These T cell receptor beta chains were read from a single sample in a study of T-cell memory formation after mild COVID-19. TCRdb re-called the 5' RACE reads with MiXCR, one entry per CDR3 protein. The profile shows approximately 99,000 distinct CDR3 sequences, 18% of them singletons. Sequences were obtained from PBMCs or a T cell subset sorted from them (not recorded which). These receptors all stem from a man aged 18 to 29 who had mild COVID-19 (a few samples of this study predate the infection). Cell type and time point are not known. CDR3s include the opening cysteine and the closing phenylalanine or tryptophan. The order of the fields is V gene, clone size, J gene, D gene, CDR3 protein, CDR3 DNA. The D gene is left open where the match is weak. The size entry is marked missing in some rows and otherwise reads once, few, many or a size class.

>TRBV7-2|many|TRBJ1-1|-
CASSLGAHGTEAFF
TGTGCCAGCAGCTTAGGGGCGCATGGCACTGAAGCTTTCTTT
>TRBV7-3|-|TRBJ1-6|-
CASPDRRCSPLHF
TGTGCCAGCCCCGACAGGAGATGTTCACCCCTCCACTTT
>TRBV13|-|TRBJ2-4|-
CASSLGIRELGGKNIQYF
TGTGCCAGCAGCTTAGGGATCCGGGAGCTGGGGGGCAAAAACATTCAGTACTTC
>TRBV2|-|TRBJ2-2|-
CASRSRFGELFF
TGTGCCAGCAGATCTAGGTTTGGGGAGCTGTTTTTT
>TRBV25-1|few|TRBJ1-2|-
CASSEGKGVFYGYTF
TGTGCCAGCAGTGAAGGAAAGGGGGTATTCTATGGCTACACCTTC
>TRBV5-1|few|TRBJ2-3|-
CASSRDGLDTQYF
TGCGCCAGCAGTCGGGATGGTTTGGATACGCAGTATTTT
>TRBV2|few|TRBJ2-5|-
CASNPGVTQETQYF
TGTGCCAGCAATCCGGGGGTCACACAGGAGACCCAGTACTTC
>TRBV11-2|few|TRBJ2-3|TRBD1
CASSSNRGADTQYF
TGTGCCAGCAGCTCGAACAGGGGGGCAGATACGCAGTATTTT
>TRBV10-3|many|TRBJ2-3|TRBD2
CAITTSGESTDTQYF
TGTGCCATCACGACTAGCGGGGAGAGCACAGATACGCAGTATTTT
>TRBV5-1|-|TRBJ2-7|-
CASSIQGSNEQYF
TGCGCCAGCAGCATCCAGGGGAGCAACGAGCAGTACTTC
>TRBV7-2|-|TRBJ2-5|TRBD1
CASSSDRGETQYF
TGTGCCAGCAGCTCGGACAGGGGGGAGACCCAGTACTTC
>TRBV29-1|many|TRBJ1-2|-
CSVSGTQRGGYTF
TGCAGCGTTAGCGGGACCCAACGAGGGGGCTACACCTTC
>TRBV5-1|-|TRBJ2-3|-
CASSGSRGHTDTQYF
TGCGCCAGCAGCGGATCACGAGGCCACACAGATACGCAGTATTTT
>TRBV6-6|few|TRBJ1-1|-
CASSSLGGNTEAFF
TGTGCCAGCAGTTCCCTGGGGGGTAACACTGAAGCTTTCTTT
>TRBV20-1|few|TRBJ1-2|-
CSANPQNSYGYTF
TGCAGTGCTAACCCTCAGAATTCCTATGGCTACACCTTC
>TRBV5-1|few|TRBJ2-1|TRBD1
CASSPDRGLFHEQFF
TGCGCCAGCAGCCCCGACAGGGGGCTGTTCCATGAGCAGTTCTTC
>TRBV12-3/TRBV12-4|-|TRBJ1-2|-
CASSLGRVHGYTF
TGTGCCAGCAGTTTGGGACGGGTTCATGGCTACACCTTC
>TRBV7-2|-|TRBJ2-3|-
CASSLSWGDTQYF
TGTGCCAGCAGCTTATCGTGGGGAGATACGCAGTATTTT
>TRBV9|-|TRBJ2-6|TRBD1
CAVQAPGQGSSGANVLTF
TGTGCCGTACAGGCGCCGGGACAGGGTAGCTCTGGGGCCAACGTCCTGACTTTC
>TRBV19|-|TRBJ2-5|-
CASSETVGETQYF
TGTGCCAGTAGTGAGACGGTGGGAGAGACCCAGTACTTC
>TRBV28|few|TRBJ2-3|-
CASSTTGSQDTQYF
TGTGCCAGCAGTACAACAGGGAGTCAAGATACGCAGTATTTT
>TRBV7-2|few|TRBJ1-6|-
CASSLVRNSPLHF
TGTGCCAGCAGCTTAGTGCGTAATTCACCCCTCCACTTT
>TRBV2|-|TRBJ2-5|-
CASTSSGKETQYF
TGTGCCAGCACCAGCTCAGGGAAAGAGACCCAGTACTTC
>TRBV7-2|-|TRBJ2-6|-
CASSIQGRGVLTF
TGTGCCAGCAGCATACAGGGGAGGGGCGTCCTGACTTTC
>TRBV3-1|few|TRBJ2-2|-
CASSRQGGELFF
TGTGCCAGCAGTCGCCAGGGCGGGGAGCTGTTTTTT
>TRBV7-6|-|TRBJ2-3|-
CATTPTRGRTDTQYF
TGTGCCACCACACCGACCAGGGGCCGCACAGATACGCAGTATTTT
>TRBV29-1|-|TRBJ2-7|TRBD1
CSAGQEKIVQYF
TGCAGCGCGGGACAGGAAAAAATCGTGCAGTACTTC
>TRBV2|-|TRBJ2-1|-
CASSDVGYNEQFF
TGTGCCAGCAGTGACGTAGGCTACAATGAGCAGTTCTTC
>TRBV12-3/TRBV12-4|-|TRBJ2-2|TRBD1
CASTRQGETGELFF
TGTGCCAGCACGAGACAGGGGGAAACCGGGGAGCTGTTTTTT
>TRBV4-3|-|TRBJ2-3|-
CASSQGSEATDTQYF
TGCGCCAGCAGCCAAGGTTCAGAGGCCACAGATACGCAGTATTTT
>TRBV7-6|medium-sized|TRBJ1-1|-
CASSVQTGTEAFF
TGTGCCAGCAGCGTACAAACAGGGACCGAAGCTTTCTTT
>TRBV5-6|few|TRBJ1-3|-
CASSGQGRNTIYF
TGTGCCAGCAGCGGGCAGGGGAGAAACACCATATATTTT
>TRBV5-1|few|TRBJ2-5|TRBD1
CASSSSRQGGTQYF
TGCGCCAGCAGTTCCTCCCGACAGGGCGGGACCCAGTACTTC
>TRBV30|few|TRBJ2-4|-
CAWSVGQVQYF
TGTGCCTGGAGTGTCGGACAAGTTCAGTACTTC
>TRBV5-1|few|TRBJ2-5|TRBD1
CASSAGQGLGETQYF
TGCGCCAGCAGCGCGGGACAGGGATTGGGAGAGACCCAGTACTTC
>TRBV20-1|-|TRBJ2-5|-
CSAPRIMYETQYF
TGCAGTGCTCCCCGGATTATGTACGAGACCCAGTACTTC
>TRBV20-1|few|TRBJ2-7|-
CSARVALYGEQYF
TGCAGTGCTAGAGTGGCACTCTACGGGGAGCAGTACTTC
>TRBV3-1|-|TRBJ1-2|-
CASSQTLAGRAYGYTF
TGTGCCAGCAGCCAAACATTAGCAGGGCGCGCCTATGGCTACACCTTC
>TRBV7-2|once|TRBJ1-1|-
CASSSVWRRTEAFF
TGTGCCAGCAGCTCGGTGTGGCGGAGAACTGAAGCTTTCTTT
>TRBV11-2|few|TRBJ2-7|TRBD2
CASSRLAGGPYEQYF
TGTGCCAGCAGCAGACTAGCGGGCGGCCCCTACGAGCAGTACTTC
>TRBV20-1|few|TRBJ1-5|TRBD1
CSAGRGADQPQHF
TGCAGTGCTGGCAGGGGGGCAGATCAGCCCCAGCATTTT
>TRBV5-1|-|TRBJ2-1|-
CASSLEGANEQFF
TGCGCCAGCAGCTTGGAAGGGGCCAATGAGCAGTTCTTC
>TRBV7-3|few|TRBJ1-6|TRBD1
CASSLLGQGDSPLHF
TGTGCCAGCAGCTTACTCGGACAGGGGGATTCACCCCTCCACTTT
>TRBV7-2|few|TRBJ2-2|TRBD1
CASSRAGGGGELFF
TGTGCCAGCAGCCGGGCAGGGGGCGGCGGGGAGCTGTTTTTT
>TRBV10-3|many|TRBJ2-3|-
CAIQLQGTSTDTQYF
TGTGCCATCCAACTGCAGGGTACTAGCACAGATACGCAGTATTTT
>TRBV27|few|TRBJ2-5|-
CASSFIRGETQYF
TGTGCCAGCAGTTTCATACGGGGGGAGACCCAGTACTTC
>TRBV5-5|-|TRBJ2-7|-
CASSLDSGGAYEQYF
TGTGCCAGCAGCTTGGATTCTGGTGGCGCTTACGAGCAGTACTTC
>TRBV5-6|few|TRBJ2-2|-
CASSQRARGELFF
TGTGCCAGCAGCCAGAGGGCACGCGGGGAGCTGTTTTTT
>TRBV7-8|-|TRBJ1-4|-
CASSLAHRDPEKLFF
TGTGCCAGCAGCTTAGCGCACCGGGATCCTGAAAAACTGTTTTTT
>TRBV4-3|many|TRBJ2-3|-
CASSQDRGADTQYF
TGCGCCAGCAGCCAAGATAGAGGGGCAGATACGCAGTATTTT
>TRBV10-3|-|TRBJ1-2|-
CAIRGVGTTDGYTF
TGTGCCATCAGGGGGGTAGGGACTACCGATGGCTACACCTTC
>TRBV12-3/TRBV12-4|few|TRBJ1-6|TRBD1
CASSLGRGQGYSPLHF
TGTGCCAGCAGTTTGGGGCGGGGACAGGGGTATTCACCCCTCCACTTT
>TRBV7-2|few|TRBJ2-3|-
CASSREGPDTQYF
TGTGCCAGCAGCCGAGAGGGTCCAGATACGCAGTATTTT
>TRBV24-1|few|TRBJ1-5|TRBD1
CATSDPTGTGNNQPQHF
TGTGCCACCAGTGATCCGACCGGGACAGGGAACAATCAGCCCCAGCATTTT
>TRBV6-2/TRBV6-3|few|TRBJ2-3|TRBD1
CASSRTGGWTDTQYF
TGTGCCAGCAGTCGAACAGGGGGGTGGACAGATACGCAGTATTTT
>TRBV5-1|many|TRBJ2-1|TRBD2
CASSLLAGGFEQFF
TGCGCCAGCAGCTTACTAGCGGGGGGGTTTGAGCAGTTCTTC
>TRBV11-2|few|TRBJ2-3|-
CASRRDRGFTDTQYF
TGTGCCAGCCGGCGGGATCGGGGGTTCACAGATACGCAGTATTTT
>TRBV5-4|few|TRBJ2-1|-
CAVAEGDGNEQFF
TGTGCCGTAGCGGAAGGGGATGGCAATGAGCAGTTCTTC